The 10 T cell receptor beta chains below all came from one sample that was sequenced in a study of response to subunit inactivated influenza vaccine. TCRdb itself ran the RT-PCR reads through MiXCR, one entry per CDR3 protein. The sample holds about 530,000 distinct CDR3 sequences; around 13% are singletons and the top ten take around 13%. The sample consisted of PBMCs from blood, taken around seven weeks after vaccination. The receptors were sampled from a man aged 50-60 years who received an inactivated influenza vaccine.

The rearrangement links TRBV6-4 to TRBJ2-1, with TRBD1 identical over 8 bases. V shed 5 bases, J shed 2 bases, and the junction held 8 bases outside the gene matches. Germline CDR1 and CDR2: MRHNA and SNTAGT. CDR3 length equals 16 residues. CDR3 DNA: TGTGCCAGCAGTCACGGACAGGGTAACCCCTACAATGAGCAGTTCTTC. Translated: CASSHGQGNPYNEQFF.

This clonotype was picked up many times. The junction differs from germline at one of its ends, possibly a read error. V and J are TRBV4-1 and TRBJ2-7; maybe TRBD1 (6 bases). The germline gives CDR1 MGHRA, CDR2 YSYEKL. The CDR3 totals 13 residues. This chain's CDR3 is CASSQGTSYEQYF. CDR3 in DNA: TGTGCCAGCAGTCAGGGGACCTCCTACGAGCAGTACTTC.

The chain couples TRBV28 to TRBJ2-2, with D perhaps TRBD1 (6 bases). The CDR3 has 19 residues. V was pared by 6 bases and J by 7 bases, with 30 bases between. In germline, CDR1 is MDHEN, CDR2 SYDVKM. CDR3 residues: CASSLNWGRPTGSNGELFF. CDR3 nucleotide sequence: TGTGCCAGCAGCCTTAATTGGGGGCGTCCCACTGGCTCGAACGGGGAGCTGTTTTTT. Based on the CDR3 plus reference TRBV28 and TRBJ2-2, the full variable domain is DVKVTQSSRYLVKRTGEKVFLECVQDMDHENMFWYRQDPGLGLRLIYFSYDVKMKEKGDIPEGYSVSREKKERFSLILESASTNQTSMYLCASSLNWGRPTGSNGELFFGEGSRLTVL.

This clonotype was found once. The chain carries TRBV3-1 and TRBJ2-7; D may be TRBD1 or TRBD2 (5 bases each). The CDR3 has 14 residues. Trimming took 5 bases from V and 6 from J, leaving 17 bases between them. Germline assignment: CDR1 LGHDT and CDR2 YNNKEL (reference sequence). Written as DNA, the CDR3 is TGTGCCAGCAGCAACCGGGACGCCTTTGGCGAGCAGTACTTC. Translated, it gives CASSNRDAFGEQYF.

This clonotype was picked up many times. The chain links TRBV7-6 to TRBJ2-1, with TRBD2 matching over 9 bases. The CDR3 runs to 19 residues. V was clipped by 5 bases and J by 1 base; unmatched bases: 15. Per the germline V gene, CDR1 is SGHVS and CDR2 is FNYEAQ. For the CDR3, the DNA is TGTGCCAGCAGCCCGAGCCTTGGCGGGGGGGCCAGTTCCTACAATGAGCAGTTCTTC. Translating gives CASSPSLGGGASSYNEQFF.

This clonotype was seen many times. This chain uses TRBV9 with TRBJ2-7, with 11 bases aligning to TRBD2. The ends lost 3 bases at V and 4 bases at J; junction bases unmatched: 3. Germline lookup yields CDR1 SGDLS and CDR2 YYNGEE. The length of the CDR3 is 14 residues. The CDR3 DNA sequence: TGTGCCAGCAGCGCTACTAGCGGGAGTTACGAGCAGTACTTC. It is translated as CASSATSGSYEQYF. Full variable domain (outside the CDR3, taken from reference TRBV9 and TRBJ2-7): DSGVTQTPKHLITATGQRVTLRCSPRSGDLSVYWYQQSLDQGLQFLIQYYNGEERAKGNILERFSAQQFPDLHSELNLSSLELGDSALYFCASSATSGSYEQYFGPGTRLTVT.

This clonotype came up many times. The chain couples TRBV24-1 to TRBJ1-5; D is unresolved. Trimming removed 9 bases at V and 2 bases at J, with 10 bases between. The CDR3 totals 13 residues. The germline V gene has CDR1 KGHDR and CDR2 SFDVKD. CDR3 loop: CATAPSGNQPQHF. The CDR3 DNA reads as TGTGCCACCGCCCCGTCGGGCAATCAGCCCCAGCATTTT.

There are many counts of this clonotype. For the CDR3, the DNA is TGTGCCAGCAGCTCAATGGGCGGATTCTACGAGCAGTACTTC. Translated, it gives CASSSMGGFYEQYF. The chain uses TRBV11-2 and TRBJ2-7; D gene unclear. The CDR3 is 14 residues long. The germline V gene encodes CDR1 SGHAT and CDR2 FQNNGV. V gave up 4 bases and J gave up 3 bases, with 13 bases separating them.

V usage is TRBV25-1 and J usage is TRBJ1-2, with D perhaps matching TRBD1 (5 bases). V lost 5 bases and J lost 3, with 19 bases in between. The CDR3 sequence is 16 residues long. Per germline, CDR1 MGHDK and CDR2 SYGVNS. CDR3 residues: CASSQSKGREDYGYTF. DNA of the CDR3: TGTGCCAGCAGTCAATCTAAGGGGAGAGAGGACTATGGCTACACCTTC.

This clonotype was seen ten or more times. The rearrangement uses TRBV7-2 and TRBJ2-3; 12 bases align to TRBD2. Trimming cost V 7 bases and J 5 bases; bases outside gene matches: 4. Germline CDR1 is SGHTA and CDR2 is FQGNSA. CDR3 length equals 14 residues. For the CDR3, the DNA is TGTGCCAGCACCCTAGCGGGGGGGCGAGATACGCAGTATTTT. This gives the protein CASTLAGGRDTQYF.